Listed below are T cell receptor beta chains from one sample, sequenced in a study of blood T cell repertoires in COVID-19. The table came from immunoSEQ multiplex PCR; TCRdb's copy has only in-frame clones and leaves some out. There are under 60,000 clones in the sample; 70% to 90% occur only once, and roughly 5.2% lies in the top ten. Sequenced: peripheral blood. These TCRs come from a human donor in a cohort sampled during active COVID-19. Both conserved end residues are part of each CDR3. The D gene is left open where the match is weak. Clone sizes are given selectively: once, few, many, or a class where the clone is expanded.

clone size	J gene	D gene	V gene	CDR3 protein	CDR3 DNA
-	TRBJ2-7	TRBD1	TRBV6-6	CASRPGTETYEQYF	TGTGCCAGCAGACCCGGGACAGAAACCTACGAGCAGTACTTC
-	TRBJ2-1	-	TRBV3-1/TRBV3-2	CASSQASGKRNEQFF	TGTGCCAGCAGCCAAGCGTCGGGGAAGAGGAATGAGCAGTTCTTC
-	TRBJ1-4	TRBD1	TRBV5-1	CASRLDRPDEKLFF	TGCGCCAGCAGACTGGACAGGCCGGATGAAAAACTGTTTTTT
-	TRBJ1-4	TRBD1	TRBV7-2	CASSIRQGASEKLFF	TGTGCCAGCAGCATAAGGCAGGGGGCCAGTGAAAAACTGTTTTTT
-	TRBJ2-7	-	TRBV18	CASSPGAKAVQYF	TGTGCCAGCTCACCAGGGGCCAAAGCCGTGCAGTACTTC
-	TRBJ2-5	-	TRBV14	CASSEGATRGRETQYF	TGTGCCAGCAGCGAAGGGGCCACCCGGGGTCGCGAGACCCAGTACTTC
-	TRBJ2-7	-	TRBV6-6	CASSLGGDRIYRNSSYEQYF	TGTGCCAGCAGTCTTGGGGGGGACAGGATTTATCGGAATAGCTCCTACGAGCAGTACTTC
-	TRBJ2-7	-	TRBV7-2	CASSLEGRGYEQYF	TGTGCCAGCAGCTTAGAAGGCAGGGGCTACGAGCAGTACTTC
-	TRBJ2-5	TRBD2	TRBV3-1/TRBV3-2	CASSQGLAGGQETQYF	TGTGCCAGCAGCCAAGGACTAGCGGGAGGGCAAGAGACCCAGTACTTC
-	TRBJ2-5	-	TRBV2	CASSEVEGVETQYF	TGTGCCAGCAGTGAAGTCGAGGGTGTGGAGACCCAGTACTTC
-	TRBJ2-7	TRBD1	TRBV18	CASSAKRDRGLGEQYF	TGTGCCAGCTCAGCAAAGAGGGACAGGGGGCTGGGCGAGCAGTACTTC
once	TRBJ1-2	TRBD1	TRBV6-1	CASSEAGAGGALYGYTF	TGTGCCAGCAGTGAGGCGGGGGCAGGGGGCGCGCTGTATGGCTACACCTTC
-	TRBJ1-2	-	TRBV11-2	CASSLNGGTPNYGYTF	TGTGCCAGCAGCTTAAATGGGGGGACTCCAAACTATGGCTACACCTTC
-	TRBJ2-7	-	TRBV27	CATTHRGSYEQYF	TGTGCCACCACCCATAGGGGCTCCTACGAGCAGTACTTC
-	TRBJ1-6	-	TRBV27	CASSLRETNSPLHF	TGTGCCAGCAGTTTGAGGGAAACAAATTCACCCCTCCACTTT
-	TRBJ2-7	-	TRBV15	CATSRGAGEQYF	TGTGCCACCAGCAGAGGCGCCGGGGAGCAGTACTTC
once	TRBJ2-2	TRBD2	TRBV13	CASSSHGGETSGELFF	TGTGCCAGCAGCTCCCACGGGGGGGAAACGTCCGGGGAGCTGTTTTTT
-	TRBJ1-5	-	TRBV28	CASSLRGNTQPQHF	TGTGCCAGCAGTCTCAGGGGAAACACTCAGCCCCAGCATTTT
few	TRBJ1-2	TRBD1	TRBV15	CATSADRGGTNYGYTF	TGTGCCACCAGCGCGGACAGGGGAGGCACTAACTATGGCTACACCTTC
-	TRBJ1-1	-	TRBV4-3	CTSSQDSVTEAFF	TGCACCAGCAGCCAAGACAGTGTCACTGAAGCTTTCTTT
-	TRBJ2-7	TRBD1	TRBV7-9	CASSYRDRPYEQYF	TGTGCCAGCAGCTACCGGGACAGACCCTACGAGCAGTACTTC
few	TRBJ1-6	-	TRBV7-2	CASSLDSLNSPLHF	TGTGCCAGCAGCTTGGACAGCCTTAATTCACCCCTCCACTTT
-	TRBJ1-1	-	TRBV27	CASSLSRGTEAFF	TGTGCCAGCAGTTTATCTAGGGGGACTGAAGCTTTCTTT
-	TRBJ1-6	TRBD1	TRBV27	CASSFGTANSPLHF	TGTGCCAGCAGTTTTGGGACAGCCAATTCACCCCTCCACTTT
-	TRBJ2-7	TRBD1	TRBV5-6	CASSFRTGAYEQYF	TGTGCCAGCAGCTTCCGGACAGGGGCCTACGAGCAGTACTTC
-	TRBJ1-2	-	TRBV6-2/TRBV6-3	CASSHLRGIPLPLWGIQYGYTF	TGTGCCAGCAGCCACCTGCGGGGGATACCCTTACCGCTTTGGGGTATCCAATATGGCTACACCTTC
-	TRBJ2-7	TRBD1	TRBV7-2	CASSLTGTTYEQYF	TGTGCCAGCAGCCTGACAGGGACAACGTACGAGCAGTACTTC
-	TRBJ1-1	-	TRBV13	CASSFQGGRKGEAFF	TGTGCCAGCAGCTTTCAGGGAGGACGAAAAGGTGAAGCTTTCTTT
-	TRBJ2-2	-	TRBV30	CAWRDFSGELFF	TGTGCCTGGAGGGACTTTTCCGGGGAGCTGTTTTTT
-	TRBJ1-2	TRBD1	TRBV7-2	CASSDLGQGRGYTF	TGTGCCAGCAGCGACCTTGGACAGGGCCGGGGCTACACCTTC
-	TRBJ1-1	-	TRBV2	CASRRGDTEAFF	TGTGCCAGTCGCAGGGGTGACACTGAAGCTTTCTTT
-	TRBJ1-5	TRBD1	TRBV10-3	CAISDAGGGSNQPQHF	TGTGCCATCAGTGATGCAGGGGGCGGGAGCAATCAGCCCCAGCATTTT
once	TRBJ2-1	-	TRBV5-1	CASSKTDFSAYNEQFF	TGCGCCAGCAGCAAAACGGACTTTTCGGCGTACAATGAGCAGTTCTTC
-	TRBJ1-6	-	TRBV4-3	CASRDQGAGHSPLHF	TGCGCCAGCAGAGATCAGGGCGCGGGGCATTCACCCCTCCACTTT
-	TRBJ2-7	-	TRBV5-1	CASSEGGTYEQYF	TGCGCCAGCAGTGAAGGGGGTACGTACGAGCAGTACTTC
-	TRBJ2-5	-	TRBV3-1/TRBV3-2	CASSQRLVGEETQYF	TGTGCCAGCAGCCAACGCCTGGTAGGGGAAGAGACCCAGTACTTC
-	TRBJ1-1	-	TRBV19	CASSPRGGAEAFF	TGTGCCAGTAGTCCCCGGGGGGGGGCTGAAGCTTTCTTT
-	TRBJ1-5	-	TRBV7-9	CASSLDGNNQPQHF	TGTGCCAGCAGCTTAGACGGTAACAATCAGCCCCAGCATTTT
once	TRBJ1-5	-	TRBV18	CASAEGGKQPQHF	TGTGCCAGCGCAGAAGGGGGAAAACAGCCCCAGCATTTT
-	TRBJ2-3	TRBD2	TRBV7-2	CASPPRGESDTQYF	TGTGCCAGCCCCCCGCGGGGGGAATCAGATACGCAGTATTTT
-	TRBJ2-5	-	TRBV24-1	CATMKGRGEETQYF	TGTGCCACCATGAAGGGGCGGGGAGAAGAGACCCAGTACTTC
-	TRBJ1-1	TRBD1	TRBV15	CATSLDRGRTEAFF	TGTGCCACCAGCCTGGACAGGGGACGAACTGAAGCTTTCTTT
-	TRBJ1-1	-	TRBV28	CASSLYPGPRDTEAFF	TGTGCCAGCAGTTTATATCCAGGCCCTCGAGACACTGAAGCTTTCTTT
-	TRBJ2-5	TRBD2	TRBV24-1	CATSDSLSGGGETQYF	TGTGCCACCAGTGATTCTCTTAGCGGGGGTGGAGAGACCCAGTACTTC
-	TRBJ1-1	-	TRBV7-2	CASSKFDREAFF	TGTGCCAGCAGCAAATTCGACAGGGAAGCTTTCTTT
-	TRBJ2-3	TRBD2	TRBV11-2	CASSLLPAGGTDTQYF	TGTGCCAGCAGCTTACTCCCAGCGGGGGGCACAGATACGCAGTATTTT
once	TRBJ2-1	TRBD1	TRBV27	CASRDRGSYNEQFF	TGTGCCAGCCGCGACAGGGGTAGTTACAATGAGCAGTTCTTC
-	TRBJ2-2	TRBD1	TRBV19	CASSIAGTGSTGELFF	TGTGCCAGTAGTATTGCCGGGACAGGGAGCACCGGGGAGCTGTTTTTT
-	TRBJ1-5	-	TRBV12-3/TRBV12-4	CASSPDSLVPQHF	TGTGCCAGCAGCCCTGACAGCCTTGTGCCCCAGCATTTT
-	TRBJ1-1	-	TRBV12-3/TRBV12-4	CASSLVVDSEAFF	TGTGCCAGCAGTTTAGTAGTAGACAGCGAAGCTTTCTTT
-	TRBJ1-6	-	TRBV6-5	CASRLQGVNSPLHF	TGTGCCAGCAGACTACAGGGAGTCAATTCACCCCTCCACTTT